What follows are 28 T cell receptor beta chains derived from one specimen sequenced in a study of cytomegalovirus exposure and HLA in healthy donors. PCR involved 60 Vbeta and 13 Jbeta primers. The data were produced by immunoSEQ multiplex PCR, yet TCRdb's version contains in-frame clones alone and is incomplete. Of 150,000 to 200,000 clones in the sample, roughly 80% are singletons; the top ten hold around 4%. Sequenced: PBMCs. These receptors were taken from a man aged 45-65 years in good health and CMV-seronegative.

The rearrangement joins TRBV7-9 to TRBJ2-1; D is possibly TRBD1 (5 bases). The CDR3 totals 15 residues. CDR1 is SEHNR and CDR2 is FQNEAQ in the germline V gene (reference sequence). V was clipped by 7 bases and J by 4 bases, with 17 bases between them. The CDR3 protein is CASNDDHRTYNEQFF. The CDR3 bases are TGTGCCAGCAACGACGACCATCGGACATACAATGAGCAGTTCTTC. Using reference TRBV7-9 and TRBJ2-1 for the parts outside the CDR3, the full variable domain is DTGVSQNPRHKITKRGQNVTFRCDPISEHNRLYWYRQTLGQGPEFLTYFQNEAQLEKSRLLSDRFSAERPKGSFSTLEIQRTEQGDSAMYLCASNDDHRTYNEQFFGPGTRLTVL.

This clone was picked up one time. One end of the junction varies from germline; a read error may be responsible. This CDR3 reads CASSLGTGGGVTHEKLFF. CDR3 nucleotides: TGTGCCAGCAGTTTAGGGACAGGGGGAGGAGTAACTCATGAAAAACTGTTTTTT. V is TRBV27 and J is TRBJ1-4; 11 bases are shared with TRBD1. This CDR3 has 18 residues. Germline assignment: CDR1 MNHEY and CDR2 SMNVEV (reference sequence).

The chain links TRBV5-4 to TRBJ2-7; maybe TRBD1 (5 bases). Germline V gene data show CDR1 as SGHNT and CDR2 as YYREEE (reference sequence). The CDR3 covers 14 residues. V lost 0 bases and J 5 bases, leaving 12 bases between the germline ends. The CDR3 nucleotides read TGTGCCAGCAGCTTGGCCTTTAGGGGCGACGAGCAGTACTTC. This sequence encodes CASSLAFRGDEQYF.

This clone has a single count. The genes are TRBV19 and TRBJ1-5; TRBD1 aligns across 9 bases. The V and J ends lost 1 base and 3 bases, in that order; junction bases with no gene match: 1. Germline values: CDR1 LNHDA, CDR2 SQIVND (reference sequence). The CDR3 is made up of 15 amino acids. The CDR3 DNA follows: TGTGCCAGTAGTATAGGGACAGGGGCCAATCAGCCCCAGCATTTT. Protein product: CASSIGTGANQPQHF. The whole variable domain, remainder taken from reference TRBV19 and TRBJ1-5, is DGGITQSPKYLFRKEGQNVTLSCEQNLNHDAMYWYRQDPGQGLRLIYYSQIVNDFQKGDIAEGYSVSREKKESFPLTVTSAQKNPTAFYLCASSIGTGANQPQHFGDGTRLSIL.

This chain uses TRBV19 with TRBJ1-3, with D possibly being TRBD1 (6 bases). This CDR3 has 14 residues. Germline-derived CDR1 and CDR2 are LNHDA and SQIVND (reference sequence). V lost 5 bases to trimming and J lost 0 bases, with 8 bases between them. The DNA of the CDR3 is TGTGCCAGTAGTCAGGGGTTCTCTGGAAACACCATATATTTT. This translates into CASSQGFSGNTIYF.

The CDR3 region has the DNA TGTGCCACCGGACAGGGGGCTGGTGAGCAGTACTTC. Its protein product is CATGQGAGEQYF. The V gene is TRBV7-2, the J gene TRBJ2-7, with 11 bases that match TRBD1. Germline V gene lookup returns CDR1 SGHTA and CDR2 FQGNSA. The CDR3 has 12 residues. V was pared by 10 bases and J by 7 bases, with 6 bases of the junction left unmatched.

This chain joins TRBV2 and TRBJ1-1; 10 nucleotides agree with TRBD1. V lost 6 bases, J lost 6 bases, and 4 bases stayed unmatched. Per germline, CDR1 SNHLY and CDR2 FYNNEI. The CDR3 spans 13 residues. The CDR3 DNA sequence: TGTGCCAGCAGGGGGACAGGGGAGGCTGAAGCTTTCTTT. It translates to CASRGTGEAEAFF.

J is TRBJ2-2 and V is TRBV7-9, with D perhaps TRBD1 (6 bases). Germline CDR1 SEHNR, CDR2 FQNEAQ (reference sequence). Trimming stripped 6 bases from V and 3 bases from J, with 14 bases between. The CDR3 is made up of 15 amino acids. CDR3 DNA sequence: TGTGCCAGCAGACGCACAGGGTCGGACACCGGGGAGCTGTTTTTT. This translates into CASRRTGSDTGELFF.

The J gene is TRBJ2-2, the V gene TRBV5-1; D remains unclear. Germline V gene data show CDR1 as SGHRS and CDR2 as YFSETQ. The germline V and J ends were trimmed by 2 bases and 7 bases, with 12 bases remaining between them. There are 14 residues in the CDR3. CDR3: CASSFAPQVGELFF. The CDR3 coding sequence is TGCGCCAGCAGCTTCGCTCCCCAGGTCGGGGAGCTGTTTTTT.

Notes on this clone: Germline is not matched at one junction end, which may reflect a read error. The chain recombines TRBV7-9 with TRBJ2-7; TRBD1 is a possible D gene (6 bases). The CDR3 extends over 14 amino acids. CDR1 is SEHNR, CDR2 FQNEAQ, per germline (reference sequence). The CDR3 loop is CSSSSDRTLYEQYF. The CDR3 DNA is TGTTCCAGCAGCTCAGACAGGACCCTATACGAGCAGTACTTC.

The J gene is TRBJ2-7, the V gene TRBV28, with 7 nucleotides matching TRBD2. V gave up 5 bases and J gave up 4 bases; unmatched junction bases: 2. The length of the CDR3 is 12 residues. The germline V gene has CDR1 MDHEN and CDR2 SYDVKM. CDR3 DNA: TGTGCCAGCAGTGCCGGGAGGTACGAGCAGTACTTC. It translates to CASSAGRYEQYF. Complete variable domain (other parts from reference TRBV28 and TRBJ2-7): DVKVTQSSRYLVKRTGEKVFLECVQDMDHENMFWYRQDPGLGLRLIYFSYDVKMKEKGDIPEGYSVSREKKERFSLILESASTNQTSMYLCASSAGRYEQYFGPGTRLTVT.

V and J are TRBV7-3 and TRBJ2-7, with 8 bases that match TRBD2. Trimming removed 5 bases from V and 7 bases from J; junction bases left unmatched: 13. The CDR3 is 15 amino acids. The germline CDR1 and CDR2 sequences are SGHTA and FQGTGA. For the CDR3, the DNA is TGTGCCAGCAGCCTCCTCGGGGGGGCCCGAGAGGAGCAGTACTTC. Amino acid sequence: CASSLLGGAREEQYF.

J is TRBJ1-2 and V is TRBV28, with D perhaps TRBD1 (6 bases). Germline CDR1 and CDR2: MDHEN and SYDVKM. The CDR3 runs to 15 residues. V was trimmed by 4 bases and J by 2 bases, leaving 14 bases between them. Here the CDR3 DNA reads TGTGCCAGCAGTTCCTGGACAGAAAGGAACTATGGCTACACCTTC. Its translation is CASSSWTERNYGYTF.

The rearrangement uses TRBV4-3 and TRBJ2-1, with 12 bases lining up with TRBD2. Germline CDR1 is LGHNA and CDR2 is YSLEER. V trimming: 1 base; J trimming: 2 bases; junction bases outside the gene matches: 6. The CDR3 is made up of 18 amino acids. CDR3 DNA sequence: TGCGCCAGCAGCCAAGTACTAGCGGGGGGCACCACCTACAATGAGCAGTTCTTC. Translation: CASSQVLAGGTTYNEQFF.

J is TRBJ2-3 and V is TRBV5-1; 7 bases agree with TRBD1. V shed 0 bases, J shed 8 bases, and the junction held 12 bases outside the gene matches. Germline values: CDR1 SGHRS, CDR2 YFSETQ. This CDR3 comprises 16 residues. CDR3 protein: CASSLERGGALATQYF. CDR3 DNA: TGCGCCAGCAGCTTGGAAAGAGGGGGCGCTTTAGCTACGCAGTATTTT.

V usage is TRBV2 and J usage is TRBJ2-5, with D possibly matching TRBD2 (6 bases). V was pared by 3 bases and J by 2 bases, with 13 bases between. Germline assignment: CDR1 SNHLY and CDR2 FYNNEI. There are 15 residues in the CDR3. The DNA of the CDR3 is TGTGCCAGCAGTGAGGTGGGGGGAATACAAGAGACCCAGTACTTC. Translating gives CASSEVGGIQETQYF.

J is TRBJ2-5 and V is TRBV27; 7 bases map to TRBD2. The trim removed 5 bases at V and 5 bases at J, leaving 14 bases unmatched. This CDR3 comprises 16 residues. Germline CDR1 and CDR2: MNHEY and SMNVEV (reference sequence). The CDR3 here is CASSPTGGGAGETQYF. The CDR3 DNA reads as TGTGCCAGCAGTCCCACGGGAGGTGGGGCGGGGGAGACCCAGTACTTC.

The chain is built from TRBV7-9 and TRBJ1-2; weak D call: TRBD1 (5 bases). CDR1 is SEHNR and CDR2 is FQNEAQ in the germline V gene (reference sequence). With 1 base removed from V and 8 bases from J, the gap between germline ends came to 17 bases. CDR3 length: 15 residues. In DNA form, the CDR3 reads TGTGCCAGCAGCTTAGGGGGCTTCGGGGGTCAGGGCTACACCTTC. It specifies CASSLGGFGGQGYTF. Filled out from reference TRBV7-9 and TRBJ1-2, the complete variable domain reads DTGVSQNPRHKITKRGQNVTFRCDPISEHNRLYWYRQTLGQGPEFLTYFQNEAQLEKSRLLSDRFSAERPKGSFSTLEIQRTEQGDSAMYLCASSLGGFGGQGYTFGSGTRLTVV.

This clone was counted only a few times. The genes are TRBV6-1 and TRBJ2-7; 8 bases agree with TRBD1. The V and J ends lost 5 bases and 3 bases, in that order; junction bases with no gene match: 6. CDR1 and CDR2 (germline): MNHNS, SASEGT. The CDR3 has 14 residues. CDR3 protein: CASSPGTGLYEQYF. CDR3 in DNA: TGTGCCAGCAGTCCCGGGACAGGTCTCTACGAGCAGTACTTC.

This rearrangement joins TRBV14 to TRBJ2-3, with TRBD2 matching over 14 bases. Germline CDR1 SGHDN, CDR2 FVKESK. This CDR3 has 16 amino acids. The junction had 4 bases not matched to a gene; V was cut back by 4 bases and J by 4 bases. CDR3 in amino acids: CASSPLGLAGADTQYF. CDR3 in DNA: TGTGCCAGCAGCCCTCTGGGACTAGCGGGGGCAGATACGCAGTATTTT.

V gene TRBV5-6 combines with J gene TRBJ1-2; a weak D match, TRBD1 (6 bases). CDR1 and CDR2 from the germline V gene are SGHDT and YYEEEE. The CDR3 has 13 amino acids. Between the trimmed V and J ends, which lost 3 bases and 2 bases, there was a span of 8 bases. CDR3 bases: TGTGCCAGCAGCTGGGACACGAACTATGGCTACACCTTC. As protein: CASSWDTNYGYTF.

This clone was seen just once. CDR3 nucleotides: TGTGCCACTTCGGACAGGGACACACTTCACACCTTC. This gives the protein CATSDRDTLHTF. The chain employs TRBV19 and TRBJ1-2; TRBD1 aligns across 8 bases. Looked up from germline, CDR1 is LNHDA and CDR2 is SQIVND (reference sequence). This CDR3 has 12 residues. Trimming cost V 10 bases and J 12 bases; bases outside gene matches: 13.

The V call is TRBV27, the J call TRBJ1-2, with D maybe TRBD1 (5 bases). Trimming cost V 10 bases and J 8 bases, with 20 bases left between them. The CDR3 sequence is 13 residues long. Germline V gene data show CDR1 as MNHEY and CDR2 as SMNVEV (reference sequence). The CDR3 DNA sequence: TGTGCCACTGGGGGGGGATCCGGACGAGGCTACACCTTC. Protein sequence: CATGGGSGRGYTF.

In its sample, this clone was seen once. The chain carries TRBV9 and TRBJ2-1; 10 nucleotides agree with TRBD1. Germline CDR1 and CDR2: SGDLS and YYNGEE. With V trimmed by 3 bases and J by 12 bases, 6 bases remained unmatched. This CDR3 is built from 13 residues. The DNA of the CDR3 is TGTGCCAGCAGCGAGGGGACAGGGGTTGGGCAGTTCTTC. As protein: CASSEGTGVGQFF.

The rearrangement joins TRBV9 to TRBJ1-5, with TRBD1 as a possible D gene (5 bases). The CDR3 length is 15 residues. Germline CDR1 is SGDLS and CDR2 is YYNGEE. The germline V and J ends were trimmed by 7 bases and 3 bases, with 17 bases remaining between them. The CDR3 sequence is CASGVGVGNNQPQHF. CDR3 in DNA: TGTGCCAGCGGAGTAGGGGTCGGGAACAATCAGCCCCAGCATTTT. Full variable domain (remainder filled in from reference TRBV9 and TRBJ1-5): DSGVTQTPKHLITATGQRVTLRCSPRSGDLSVYWYQQSLDQGLQFLIQYYNGEERAKGNILERFSAQQFPDLHSELNLSSLELGDSALYFCASGVGVGNNQPQHFGDGTRLSIL.

This rearrangement joins TRBV6-1 to TRBJ1-2; no clear D. V was pared by 2 bases and J by 5 bases, with 15 bases between. Germline V lookup: CDR1 MNHNS, CDR2 SASEGT. The CDR3 totals 15 residues. CDR3 DNA: TGTGCCAGCAGTGAATCGGGAAGGGCCTTGTATGGCTACACCTTC. Translating gives CASSESGRALYGYTF.

The chain links TRBV7-9 to TRBJ1-5; D is perhaps TRBD1 (5 bases). The germline V gene encodes CDR1 SEHNR and CDR2 FQNEAQ (reference sequence). The V end lost 2 bases, the J end lost 6 bases, and 8 bases lay between the germline ends. CDR3 length: 13 amino acids. CDR3 in amino acids: CASSLWGGQPQHF. The CDR3, as DNA: TGTGCCAGCAGCTTATGGGGGGGTCAGCCCCAGCATTTT.

This sequence joins TRBV10-3 and TRBJ2-7, with D perhaps matching TRBD1 (7 bases). Germline lookup yields CDR1 ENHRY and CDR2 SYGVKD. V was cut by 0 bases and J by 4 bases, with 10 bases left in between. This CDR3 comprises 14 residues. In DNA, the CDR3 is TGTGCCATCAGTGAGTCTCAGGGGGGTTACGAGCAGTACTTC. This translates into CAISESQGGYEQYF.